Below are 13 T cell receptor beta chains sequenced from a single sample in a study of persistence of HIV-infected CD4 T cells. Nonspecific anti-CD3/anti-CD28 bead stimulation represents the broad CD4+ T cell repertoire. Responding CD4+ T cells were sorted by upregulation of both CD40 ligand and CD69. These receptors have no identified antigens. The immunoSEQ assay was version 4, run in survey mode. Repertoires were generated with immunoSEQ multiplex PCR, while TCRdb's copy carries only in-frame clones and drops some. The data show about 40,000 clones, with roughly 87% seen just once and approximately 1.4% held by the top ten. Sample: CD4+ T cells sorted from PBMCs after roughly 19-hour stimulation, taken from a patient who received antiretroviral therapy. These receptors were collected from an adult man with HIV who was CMV-seropositive.

Only one count was recorded for this clone. The rearrangement joins TRBV7-8 to TRBJ2-7; D remains ambiguous. The CDR3 sequence is 14 residues long. Trimming stripped 5 bases from V and 0 bases from J, with 11 bases between. The germline V gene encodes CDR1 SGHVS and CDR2 FQNEAQ. The CDR3 region has the DNA TGTGCCAGCAGCCCCAAGACAAGCTCCTACGAGCAGTACTTC. This encodes CASSPKTSSYEQYF.

The CDR3 loop is CASAGTGLEAFF. The CDR3 bases are TGTGCCAGCGCCGGGACAGGACTTGAAGCTTTCTTT. The chain joins TRBV27 to TRBJ1-1; the match to TRBD1 covers 8 bases. The CDR3 is made up of 12 amino acids. Trimming took 8 bases from V and 7 from J; bases not matched to a gene: 6. CDR1 and CDR2 from the germline V gene are MNHEY and SMNVEV (reference sequence).

A remark on this clone: A read error may produce the germline difference seen at one junction end. The J gene is TRBJ1-1, the V gene TRBV3-1 (or the pseudogene TRBV3-2); the D gene is possibly TRBD1 (6 bases). The CDR3 covers 17 residues. Germline CDR1 and CDR2: LGHDT and YNNKEL (reference sequence). In DNA, the CDR3 is TGTGCCAGCGGCCAGCCAACAGGGCTTGGTATGAACACTGAAGCTTTCTTT. Amino acids: CASGQPTGLGMNTEAFF.

The V and J genes are TRBV7-2 and TRBJ1-2; D unclear. The CDR3 spans 15 residues. Germline V lookup: CDR1 SGHTA, CDR2 FQGNSA. Trimming removed 5 bases at V and 4 bases at J, with 17 bases between. DNA for the CDR3: TGTGCCAGCAGCCATAAAGGGCCCGAGGGCTATGGCTACACCTTC. Translating it yields CASSHKGPEGYGYTF.

The chain employs TRBV4-3 and TRBJ2-1; 10 bases align to TRBD2. Trimming removed 10 bases from V and 14 bases from J; junction bases left unmatched: 14. The CDR3 sequence is 13 residues long. CDR1 is LGHNA, CDR2 YSLEER, per germline. The CDR3 region has the DNA TGCGCCAACCTATTGAGCGGGAGGGTGTCGAAGTTCTTC. Translating gives CANLLSGRVSKFF.

This clone showed up just once. The gene calls are TRBV19 and TRBJ2-6; D might be TRBD1 (5 bases). CDR1 LNHDA and CDR2 SQIVND come from the germline V gene (reference sequence). The CDR3 loop spans 17 amino acids. V shed 2 bases and J shed 1 base, with 12 bases lying between them. This CDR3 reads CASSISIRGSGANVLTF. The DNA of the CDR3 is TGTGCCAGTAGTATAAGCATAAGGGGTTCTGGGGCCAACGTCCTGACTTTC.

CDR3 loop: CAREVLWSGRGLSPLHF. CDR3 in DNA: TGTGCCAGGGAGGTCTTGTGGTCGGGGCGAGGTCTTTCACCCCTCCACTTT. This chain joins TRBV5-5 and TRBJ1-6; TRBD1 is a possible D gene (5 bases). The germline V and J ends were trimmed by 8 bases and 9 bases, with 27 bases remaining between them. The germline gives CDR1 SGHKS, CDR2 YYEKEE (reference sequence). The CDR3 totals 17 residues.

CDR3 in DNA: TGTGCCAGCAGCCAACAAGGGGGGACCTACAATGAGCAGTTCTTC. It specifies CASSQQGGTYNEQFF. The chain carries TRBV4-2 and TRBJ2-1; the D gene could be TRBD1 or TRBD2 (6 bases each). With 2 bases removed from V and 2 bases from J, the gap between germline ends came to 10 bases. The length of the CDR3 is 15 residues. Germline CDR1 is LGHNA and CDR2 is YNFKEQ.

The V and J genes are TRBV5-1 and TRBJ2-3; D possibly corresponds to TRBD1 (6 bases). With 0 bases removed from V and 5 bases from J, the gap between germline ends came to 13 bases. Germline CDR1 and CDR2: SGHRS and YFSETQ. The length of the CDR3 is 15 residues. The CDR3 DNA reads TGCGCCAGCAGCTTGGCCACAGGGTTGGAAGATACGCAGTATTTT. This translates into CASSLATGLEDTQYF. Full variable domain (outside the CDR3, taken from reference TRBV5-1 and TRBJ2-3): KAGVTQTPRYLIKTRGQQVTLSCSPISGHRSVSWYQQTPGQGLQFLFEYFSETQRNKGNFPGRFSGRQFSNSRSEMNVSTLELGDSALYLCASSLATGLEDTQYFGPGTRLTVL.

The rearrangement uses TRBV5-5 and TRBJ2-7, with 7 nucleotides matching TRBD1. CDR1 SGHKS and CDR2 YYEKEE come from the germline V gene (reference sequence). The CDR3 covers 17 residues. V shed 4 bases and J 1 base; nucleotides not matched to a gene: 14. The DNA for the CDR3 is TGTGCCAGCAGCAGAGATACCGGGACAGCTTATTCCTACGAGCAGTACTTC. Translated, it gives CASSRDTGTAYSYEQYF. Complete variable domain (other parts from reference TRBV5-5 and TRBJ2-7): DAGVTQSPTHLIKTRGQQVTLRCSPISGHKSVSWYQQVLGQGPQFIFQYYEKEERGRGNFPDRFSARQFPNYSSELNVNALLLGDSALYLCASSRDTGTAYSYEQYFGPGTRLTVT.

V and J are TRBV3-1 (or the pseudogene TRBV3-2) and TRBJ2-6, with D maybe TRBD1 (5 bases). Trimming removed 1 base at V and 4 bases at J, with 8 bases between. This CDR3 has 15 amino acids. The germline V gene has CDR1 LGHDT and CDR2 YNNKEL (reference sequence). The CDR3 DNA sequence: TGTGCCAGCAGCCAAGGACAGTTCGGGGCCAACGTCCTGACTTTC. Its protein product is CASSQGQFGANVLTF.

The chain joins TRBV7-2 to TRBJ1-5; D might be TRBD1 (5 bases). The V gene's germline CDR1 is SGHTA and CDR2 FQGNSA. The CDR3 sequence is 15 residues long. Trimming shortened V by 5 bases and J by 0 bases, and 11 bases separated the two germline ends. In DNA form, the CDR3 reads TGTGCCAGCAGCCCCACAGGTCTTAGCAATCAGCCCCAGCATTTT. Residues: CASSPTGLSNQPQHF.

CDR3: CASSWDNQPQHF. CDR3 nucleotides: TGTGCCAGCAGCTGGGACAATCAGCCCCAGCATTTT. The V call is TRBV4-2, the J call TRBJ1-5; D ambiguous. CDR1 is LGHNA, CDR2 YNFKEQ, per germline. CDR3 length equals 12 residues. Trimming shortened V by 5 bases and J by 3 bases, and 5 bases separated the two germline ends.